The rows below give T cell receptor beta chains drawn from one sample of a study of blood T cell repertoires in COVID-19. This table comes from immunoSEQ multiplex PCR, and its TCRdb copy is limited to in-frame clones, with some not included. The sample holds over 45,000 clones, around 90% seen once. Sequenced material: peripheral blood. The receptors shown here come from a man aged 35 to 55 with COVID-19, enrolled during active disease. CDR3s include the opening cysteine and the closing phenylalanine or tryptophan. Fields, in order: J gene, clone size, D gene, V gene, CDR3 DNA, CDR3 protein. The D gene is left open where the match is weak. Where a row states a size, it is once, few, many or the class of an expanded clone; other rows omit it.

>TRBJ1-3|once|TRBD1|TRBV6-1
TGTGCCAGCAGTGATTTAGGGGGCTGGGGAAACACCATATATTTT
CASSDLGGWGNTIYF
>TRBJ1-5|.|.|TRBV4-1
TGCGCCAGCAGCCCGAGTAGGACAGTCGATCAGCCCCAGCATTTT
CASSPSRTVDQPQHF
>TRBJ2-5|.|TRBD2|TRBV18
TGTGCCAGCTCACCAACAAGCGGGAGCGGGGAGACCCAGTACTTC
CASSPTSGSGETQYF
>TRBJ2-1|.|TRBD2|TRBV18
TGTGCCAGCTCACACCTCGCCGGGACTAGCGAGGACAATGAGCAGTTCTTC
CASSHLAGTSEDNEQFF
>TRBJ2-1|.|TRBD2|TRBV5-8
TGTGCCAGCAGCTTGGCCGGAGCGGGGGACCCTAGGGAGCAGTTCTTC
CASSLAGAGDPREQFF
>TRBJ2-3|.|.|TRBV7-9
TGTGCCAGCAGCTCTCTCGGTCGGGTGAGCACAGATACGCAGTATTTT
CASSSLGRVSTDTQYF
>TRBJ1-4|.|.|TRBV2
TGTGCCAGCAGTGACAGGCCGAATAATGAAGAAAAACTGTTTTTT
CASSDRPNNEEKLFF
>TRBJ1-2|.|.|TRBV24-1
TGTGCCACCAGTTCCGCGGCGCAGGGTATGAACTATGGCTACACCTTC
CATSSAAQGMNYGYTF
>TRBJ2-2|.|TRBD2|TRBV4-1
TGCGCCAGCAGCCCGGGACTAGCGGTGAACACCGGGGAGCTGTTTTTT
CASSPGLAVNTGELFF
>TRBJ2-7|.|TRBD1|TRBV5-1
TGCGCCAGCAGCTCTCAGGGGGTAGCCTACGAGCAGTACTTC
CASSSQGVAYEQYF
>TRBJ1-5|.|.|TRBV12-3/TRBV12-4
TGTGCCAGCAGTTCGGCAGGGCATCAGCCCCAGCATTTT
CASSSAGHQPQHF
>TRBJ2-5|few|.|TRBV5-4
TGTGCCAGCAGCATAGCGGATCAAGAGACCCAGTACTTC
CASSIADQETQYF
>TRBJ2-1|.|TRBD2|TRBV7-8
TGTGCCAGCAGCTTAGCTGATCCGGGACTAGCGGGAGTCGAGCAGTTCTTC
CASSLADPGLAGVEQFF
>TRBJ1-2|.|TRBD1|TRBV12-5
TGTGCTAGTGGTTTGCAGCAGGGGGATCACCTTCCTGGCTATGGCTACACCTTC
CASGLQQGDHLPGYGYTF
>TRBJ2-2|.|TRBD2|TRBV9
TGTGCCAGCAGCGTAAGGACTAGGGGCACCGGGGAGCTGTTTTTT
CASSVRTRGTGELFF
>TRBJ2-2|.|TRBD1|TRBV19
TGTGCCAGTAGAGAGAGGACAGGAGCGAACACCGGGGAGCTGTTTTTT
CASRERTGANTGELFF
>TRBJ2-5|.|.|TRBV3-1/TRBV3-2
TGTGCCAGCAGCCAAGAGTCGACTCTCCAAGAGACCCAGTACTTC
CASSQESTLQETQYF
>TRBJ2-2|.|TRBD1|TRBV6-1
TGTGCCAGCAGTGAAGGGTTTCCGACAGGGGACACCGGGGAGCTGTTTTTT
CASSEGFPTGDTGELFF
>TRBJ1-1|.|.|TRBV2
TGTGCCAGCAGTGGGTACCGGGTGTCGTTGAACACTGAAGCTTTCTTT
CASSGYRVSLNTEAFF
>TRBJ2-7|.|.|TRBV5-1
TGCGCCAGCAGCTTGGAAGAGCGGGCTTTCCGCCTGGAGCAGTACTTC
CASSLEERAFRLEQYF
>TRBJ2-1|few|.|TRBV4-2
TGTGCCAGCAGCCAAGATTGGGGCGGAAAGAGGAACAATGAGCAGTTCTTC
CASSQDWGGKRNNEQFF
>TRBJ2-1|.|TRBD2|TRBV20-1
TGCAGTGCTAGTCGGGAGGGGGTTGGCAATGAGCAGTTCTTC
CSASREGVGNEQFF
>TRBJ1-2|few|.|TRBV7-8
TGTGCCAGCAGCCATAGGGACACCAACTATGGCTACACCTTC
CASSHRDTNYGYTF
>TRBJ2-7|once|TRBD1|TRBV28
TGTGCCAGCAGTTTCAAGGACAGGGGCTACGAGCAGTACTTC
CASSFKDRGYEQYF
>TRBJ1-4|.|TRBD1|TRBV6-6
TGTGCCAGCAGTTATGTGGGACAGGGGAGAGAAAAACTGTTTTTT
CASSYVGQGREKLFF
>TRBJ2-1|.|TRBD2|TRBV12-3/TRBV12-4
TGTGCCAGCACACTAGACCCGGGACTAAAGTTCTTC
CASTLDPGLKFF
>TRBJ1-5|.|TRBD1|TRBV2
TGTGCCAGCAGTGATGGACAGGGGGCTTATCAGCCCCAGCATTTT
CASSDGQGAYQPQHF
>TRBJ2-3|.|.|TRBV7-3
TGTGCCAGCAGCTTAAAAGGGCCCCAGCGGGTTAGCACAGATACGCAGTATTTT
CASSLKGPQRVSTDTQYF
>TRBJ2-2|.|TRBD2|TRBV5-1
TGCGCCAGCATCTTGTCGGCTAGCGGGAGGGCCGTGGGCACCGGGGAGCTGTTTTTT
CASILSASGRAVGTGELFF
>TRBJ2-3|.|.|TRBV20-1
.
CSASFVAGGSRMEYF
>TRBJ1-1|once|.|TRBV5-5
TGTGCCAGCAGCTTAATTCCGCAGAAAATGAACACTGAAGCTTTCTTT
CASSLIPQKMNTEAFF
>TRBJ1-5|.|.|TRBV27
TGTGCCAGCAGTCCCTGGGCAGGGGCCGGAAGCAATCAGCCCCAGCATTTT
CASSPWAGAGSNQPQHF
>TRBJ2-5|.|TRBD2|TRBV5-1
TGCGCCAGCAGCTTGGGCGGGACTAGCGGGGAGACCCAGTACTTC
CASSLGGTSGETQYF
>TRBJ2-3|.|.|TRBV2
TGTGCCAGCAGTGACTACGGGTCAGATACGCAGTATTTT
CASSDYGSDTQYF
>TRBJ2-7|.|.|TRBV11-2
TGTGCCAGCAACCGGGACATTTCCTACTACGAGCAGTACTTC
CASNRDISYYEQYF